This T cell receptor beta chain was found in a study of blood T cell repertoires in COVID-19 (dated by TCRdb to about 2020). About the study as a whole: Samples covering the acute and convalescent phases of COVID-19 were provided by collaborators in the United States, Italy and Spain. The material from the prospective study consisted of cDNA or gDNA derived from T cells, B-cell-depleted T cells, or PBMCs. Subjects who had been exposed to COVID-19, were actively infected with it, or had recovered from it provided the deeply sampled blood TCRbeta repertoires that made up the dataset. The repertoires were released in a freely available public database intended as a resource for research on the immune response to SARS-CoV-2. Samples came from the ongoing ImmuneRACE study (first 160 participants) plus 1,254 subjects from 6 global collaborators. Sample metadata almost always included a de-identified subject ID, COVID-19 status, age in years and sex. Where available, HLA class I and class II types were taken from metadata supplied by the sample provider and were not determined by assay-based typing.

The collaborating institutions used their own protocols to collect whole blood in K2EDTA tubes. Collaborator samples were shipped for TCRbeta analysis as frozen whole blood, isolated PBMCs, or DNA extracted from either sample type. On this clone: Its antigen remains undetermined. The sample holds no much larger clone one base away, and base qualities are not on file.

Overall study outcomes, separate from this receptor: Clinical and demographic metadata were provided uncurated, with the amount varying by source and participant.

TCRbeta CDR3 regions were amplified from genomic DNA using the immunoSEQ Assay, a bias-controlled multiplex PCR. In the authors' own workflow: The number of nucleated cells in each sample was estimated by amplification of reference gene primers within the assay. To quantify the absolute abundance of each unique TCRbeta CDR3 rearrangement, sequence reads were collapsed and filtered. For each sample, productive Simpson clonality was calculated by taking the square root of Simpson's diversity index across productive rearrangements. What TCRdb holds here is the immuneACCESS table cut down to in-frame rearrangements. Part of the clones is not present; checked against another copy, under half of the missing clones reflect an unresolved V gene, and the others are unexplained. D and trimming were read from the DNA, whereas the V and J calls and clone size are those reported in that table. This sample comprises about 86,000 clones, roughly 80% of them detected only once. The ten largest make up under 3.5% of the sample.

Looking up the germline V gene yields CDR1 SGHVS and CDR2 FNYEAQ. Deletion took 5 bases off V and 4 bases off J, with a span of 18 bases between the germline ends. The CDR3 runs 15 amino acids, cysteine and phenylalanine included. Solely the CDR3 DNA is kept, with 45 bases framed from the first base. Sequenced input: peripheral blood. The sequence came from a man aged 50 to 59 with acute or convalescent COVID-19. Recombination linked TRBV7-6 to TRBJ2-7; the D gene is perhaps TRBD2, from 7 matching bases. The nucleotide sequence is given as TGTGCCAGCAGCCAACGAGGGGGGGGTCGTTACGAGCAGTACTTC. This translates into CASSQRGGGRYEQYF.